One sample yielded the 22 T cell receptor beta chains listed below, sequenced in a study of blood T cell repertoires in COVID-19. Generated by immunoSEQ multiplex PCR, the TCRdb table keeps only in-frame clones and is missing some. In the table there are 450,000 to 500,000 clones, approximately 90% of which are singletons. The sequencing input was PBMCs or T cells enriched from blood (not recorded which). These TCRs come from a woman in her sixties or seventies who had recovered from COVID-19.

This chain uses TRBV6-1 with TRBJ1-5; D may be TRBD1 (5 bases). V shed 0 bases and J shed 2 bases, with 8 bases lying between them. The CDR3 is 15 residues long. Germline loops: CDR1 MNHNS, CDR2 SASEGT. CDR3 protein: CASSEAGGGNQPQHF. As DNA, the CDR3 is TGTGCCAGCAGTGAAGCGGGAGGGGGCAATCAGCCCCAGCATTTT.

The J gene is TRBJ1-5, the V gene TRBV5-6, with 8 nucleotides matching TRBD1. CDR3 length equals 17 residues. V lost 0 bases and J lost 3; bases outside the gene matches: 8. Germline CDR1 and CDR2: SGHDT and YYEEEE. CDR3 sequence: CASSLGTGGSFNQPQHF. CDR3 sequence (DNA): TGTGCCAGCAGCTTGGGAACAGGGGGGTCGTTCAATCAGCCCCAGCATTTT.

The chain employs TRBV30 and TRBJ1-5; D may be TRBD1 (6 bases). Trimming took 2 bases from V and 6 from J, leaving 14 bases between them. The CDR3 totals 14 residues. The germline CDR1 and CDR2 sequences are GTSNPN and SVGIG (reference sequence). This CDR3 reads CAWSFTGIGQPQHF. CDR3 nucleotide sequence: TGTGCCTGGAGTTTTACAGGGATTGGTCAGCCCCAGCATTTT. The complete variable domain, with remaining parts taken from reference TRBV30 and TRBJ1-5, reads SQTIHQWPATLVQPVGSPLSLECTVEGTSNPNLYWYRQAAGRGLQLLFYSVGIGQISSEVPQNLSASRPQDRQFILSSKKLLLSDSGFYLCAWSFTGIGQPQHFGDGTRLSIL.

V gene TRBV7-7 combines with J gene TRBJ2-2; D is possibly TRBD1 (6 bases). CDR1 and CDR2 from the germline V gene are SSHAT and FNYEAQ (reference sequence). The V end lost 5 bases, the J end lost 9 bases, and 13 bases lay between the germline ends. This CDR3 has 13 residues. CDR3 DNA sequence: TGTGCCAGCAGCAGTGGGACATCCCGGGAGCTGTTTTTT. This codes for CASSSGTSRELFF.

The V gene is TRBV6-5, the J gene TRBJ1-2, with a weak D call TRBD1 (5 bases). Trimming shortened V by 11 bases and J by 5 bases, and 21 bases separated the two germline ends. CDR1 is MNHEY, CDR2 SVGAGI, per germline. The CDR3 covers 14 residues. CDR3 protein: CAAVRGRVEYGYTF. CDR3 sequence (DNA): TGTGCCGCGGTAAGGGGAAGAGTAGAATATGGCTACACCTTC.

The chain recombines TRBV6-6 with TRBJ1-5; D unresolved. V shed 6 bases and J shed 7 bases, with 13 bases lying between them. Germline V gene lookup returns CDR1 MNHNY and CDR2 SVGAGI (reference sequence). The CDR3 runs to 13 residues. The CDR3 DNA reads as TGTGCCAGCAGCCCGAACGGGAGGCAGCCCCAGCATTTT. Translated: CASSPNGRQPQHF.

The J gene is TRBJ2-3, the V gene TRBV5-4, with D tentatively TRBD2 (6 bases). The CDR3 extends over 14 amino acids. CDR1 is SGHNT and CDR2 is YYREEE in the germline V gene (reference sequence). The ends were cut back, 4 bases at V and 0 bases at J, with 9 bases in the middle. The CDR3 is CASSQRGSTDTQYF. CDR3 DNA sequence: TGTGCCAGCAGCCAACGGGGGAGCACAGATACGCAGTATTTT.

CDR3 bases: TGTGCCAGCAGTGAAGCGCGGGGGGCGCATCCAGACAATGAGCAGTTCTTC. As protein: CASSEARGAHPDNEQFF. The chain is built from TRBV6-1 and TRBJ2-1; 8 nucleotides match TRBD2. The V gene's germline CDR1 is MNHNS and CDR2 SASEGT. Trimming at V came to 0 bases and at J to 5 bases, leaving 9 bases not matched to a gene. This CDR3 comprises 17 residues.

Here the CDR3 reads CASSASLPREDAGELFF. DNA of the CDR3: TGTGCCAGCAGCGCATCACTTCCCAGGGAGGACGCCGGGGAGCTGTTTTTT. This chain connects TRBV7-9 to TRBJ2-2; D is possibly TRBD2 (6 bases). This CDR3 region has 17 residues. Trimming removed 5 bases from V and 6 bases from J, with 22 bases in between. Germline CDR1 SEHNR, CDR2 FQNEAQ (reference sequence).

CDR3 nucleotide sequence: TGTGCCAGCAGTTTATCGATAGTAGGGGTCGTGGGGATATCGTGGAGCAATGAGCAGTTCTTC. Translated: CASSLSIVGVVGISWSNEQFF. The chain recombines TRBV27 with TRBJ2-1; possible D gene TRBD1, 5 bases. The CDR3 contains 21 residues. The ends were cut back, 0 bases at V and 6 bases at J, with 30 bases in the middle. Germline V gene lookup returns CDR1 MNHEY and CDR2 SMNVEV (reference sequence).

The genes are TRBV18 and TRBJ1-1, with 9 positions matching TRBD1. The CDR3 runs 14 residues. Germline values: CDR1 KGHSH, CDR2 LQKENI. After removal of 3 bases from V and 8 bases from J, the junction contained 7 bases not matched to a gene. CDR3 coding DNA: TGTGCCAGCTCACCCGGGACAGGGTACCTCGAAGCTTTCTTT. This sequence encodes CASSPGTGYLEAFF. The full variable domain, completed using reference TRBV18 and TRBJ1-1, is NAGVMQNPRHLVRRRGQEARLRCSPMKGHSHVYWYRQLPEEGLKFMVYLQKENIIDESGMPKERFSAEFPKEGPSILRIQQVVRGDSAAYFCASSPGTGYLEAFFGQGTRLTVV.

The V and J genes are TRBV11-2 and TRBJ1-2; 7 nucleotides align to TRBD1. J gave up 8 bases and V 0 bases, and 6 bases lay outside the gene matches. The CDR3 covers 14 residues. Per the germline V gene, CDR1 is SGHAT and CDR2 is FQNNGV. CDR3 region: CASSLETGFGGYTF. For the CDR3, the DNA is TGTGCCAGCAGCTTAGAGACAGGGTTTGGAGGCTACACCTTC. Looking up the rest from reference TRBV11-2 and TRBJ1-2 gives the full variable domain: EAGVAQSPRYKIIEKRQSVAFWCNPISGHATLYWYQQILGQGPKLLIQFQNNGVVDDSQLPKDRFSAERLKGVDSTLKIQPAKLEDSAVYLCASSLETGFGGYTFGSGTRLTVV.

This clone was detected a few times. Here the CDR3 reads CASSNHTSGGYNEQFF. CDR3 DNA sequence: TGTGCCAGCAGCAATCACACTAGCGGGGGATACAATGAGCAGTTCTTC. This sequence joins TRBV21-1 and TRBJ2-1; the D call of TRBD2 is as the table states it, not checked on the DNA. TRBV21-1 has pseudogene status. The length of the CDR3 is 16 residues.

The rearrangement uses TRBV3-1 (or the pseudogene TRBV3-2) and TRBJ2-2; 9 positions match TRBD1. The CDR3 is 15 amino acids. The germline CDR1 and CDR2 sequences are LGHDT and YNNKEL (reference sequence). Germline trimming cut 4 bases from V and 4 bases from J; bases unmatched to any gene: 4. Written as DNA, the CDR3 is TGTGCCAGCAGCCCATACAGGGGGCCCACCGGGGAGCTGTTTTTT. This gives the protein CASSPYRGPTGELFF.

V is TRBV15 and J is TRBJ2-6; 8 bases are shared with TRBD1. CDR1 is LNHNV, CDR2 YYDKDF, per germline (reference sequence). With V trimmed by 6 bases and J by 2 bases, 12 bases remained unmatched. There are 18 residues in the CDR3. The CDR3 sequence is CATSPSARGRTGANVLTF. The CDR3 coding sequence is TGTGCCACCAGTCCATCGGCCAGGGGGCGCACTGGGGCCAACGTCCTGACTTTC.

The chain carries TRBV2 and TRBJ1-6; tentative D call: TRBD1 (5 bases). The germline V and J ends were trimmed by 6 bases and 7 bases, with 16 bases remaining between them. CDR1 and CDR2 (germline): SNHLY, FYNNEI. The CDR3 is 15 residues long. CDR3 loop: CASSLQAPGNSPLHF. DNA for the CDR3: TGTGCCAGCAGCTTACAGGCCCCTGGGAATTCACCCCTCCACTTT. Complete variable domain (other parts from reference TRBV2 and TRBJ1-6): EPEVTQTPSHQVTQMGQEVILRCVPISNHLYFYWYRQILGQKVEFLVSFYNNEISEKSEIFDDQFSVERPDGSNFTLKIRSTKLEDSAMYFCASSLQAPGNSPLHFGNGTRLTVT.

The chain couples TRBV6-5 to TRBJ1-2, with D tentatively TRBD1 (6 bases). Germline loops: CDR1 MNHEY, CDR2 SVGAGI. The CDR3 sequence is 13 residues long. The V and J ends lost 5 bases and 4 bases respectively, with 11 bases between them. The DNA for the CDR3 is TGTGCCAGCAGTAAAACAGGGATCTATGGCTACACCTTC. Encoded protein: CASSKTGIYGYTF.

The chain joins TRBV4-2 to TRBJ1-5; no reliable D call. Germline V CDR1 and CDR2: LGHNA, YNFKEQ. This CDR3 contains 16 residues. Trimming left V 1 base short and J 0 bases short, with 10 bases between. The CDR3 DNA sequence: TGTGCCAGCAGCCAAGCTAGGTCCGGTAGCAATCAGCCCCAGCATTTT. It translates to CASSQARSGSNQPQHF.

The rearrangement joins TRBV18 to TRBJ1-1; D is unresolved. The CDR3 has 14 amino acids. Germline values: CDR1 KGHSH, CDR2 LQKENI. Deletions cut 6 bases from V and 0 bases from J, with 11 bases between. The CDR3 DNA reads as TGTGCCAGCTCGCAGAGTACTATGAACACTGAAGCTTTCTTT. This translates into CASSQSTMNTEAFF.

The CDR3 nucleotides are TGTGCCTGGAGTTGGGGCCTCTCTGGAAACACCATATATTTT. This encodes CAWSWGLSGNTIYF. The rearrangement uses TRBV30 and TRBJ1-3; D possibly corresponds to TRBD1 (5 bases). Germline V lookup: CDR1 GTSNPN, CDR2 SVGIG (reference sequence). This CDR3 has 14 amino acids. Trimming removed 2 bases at V and 0 bases at J, with 8 bases between.

The chain has TRBV5-1 and TRBJ2-7; TRBD2 is a possible D gene (6 bases). Germline-derived CDR1 and CDR2 are SGHRS and YFSETQ. V dropped 1 base and J dropped 5 bases, with 10 bases sitting between them. The length of the CDR3 is 13 residues. The CDR3 region has the DNA TGCGCCAGCAGCTTGCAGGGCGGGGACGAGCAGTACGTC. Translating gives CASSLQGGDEQYV.

The genes are TRBV19 and TRBJ1-6; 9 nucleotides match TRBD1. V was clipped by 4 bases and J by 8 bases; unmatched bases: 15. The germline V gene encodes CDR1 LNHDA and CDR2 SQIVND (reference sequence). This CDR3 comprises 18 residues. In DNA form, the CDR3 reads TGTGCCAGTAGTAAACTGGGGACAGGGAGACTAGGGGATTCACCCCTCCACTTT. Translating it yields CASSKLGTGRLGDSPLHF.